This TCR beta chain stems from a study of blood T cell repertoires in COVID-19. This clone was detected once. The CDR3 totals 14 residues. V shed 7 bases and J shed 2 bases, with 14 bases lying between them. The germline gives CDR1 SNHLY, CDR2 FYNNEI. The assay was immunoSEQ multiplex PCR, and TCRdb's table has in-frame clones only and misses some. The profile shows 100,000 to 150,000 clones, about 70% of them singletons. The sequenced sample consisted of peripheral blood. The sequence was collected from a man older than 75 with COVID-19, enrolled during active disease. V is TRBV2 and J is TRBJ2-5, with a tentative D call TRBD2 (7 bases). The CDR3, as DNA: TGTGCCAGCAAGGCGAGGGGGGGGCAAGAGACCCAGTACTTC. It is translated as CASKARGGQETQYF.